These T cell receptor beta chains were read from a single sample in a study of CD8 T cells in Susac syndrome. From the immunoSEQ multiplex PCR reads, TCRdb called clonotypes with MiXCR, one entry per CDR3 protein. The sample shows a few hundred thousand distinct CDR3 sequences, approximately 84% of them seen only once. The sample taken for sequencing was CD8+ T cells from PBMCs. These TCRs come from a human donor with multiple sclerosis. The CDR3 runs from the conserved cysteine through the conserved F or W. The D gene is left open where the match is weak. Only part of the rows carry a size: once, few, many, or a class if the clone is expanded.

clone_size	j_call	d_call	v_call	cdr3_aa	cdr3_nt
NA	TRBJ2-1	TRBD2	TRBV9	CASSVEGGSNEQFF	TGTGCCAGCAGCGTTGAGGGAGGGAGCAATGAGCAGTTCTTC
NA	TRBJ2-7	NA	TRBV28	CASSYQGSGYEQYF	TGTGCCAGCAGTTATCAGGGGTCCGGCTACGAGCAGTACTTC
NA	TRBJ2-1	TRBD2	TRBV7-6	CASSLVVAGGVYNEQFF	TGTGCCAGCAGCTTAGTTGTCGCGGGAGGAGTGTACAATGAGCAGTTCTTC
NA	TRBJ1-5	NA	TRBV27	CASSLSPYQPQHF	TGTGCCAGCAGTTTAAGCCCGTATCAGCCCCAGCATTTT
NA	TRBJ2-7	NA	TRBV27	CASSLDPEGSHEQYF	TGTGCCAGCAGTTTGGACCCAGAGGGGAGCCACGAGCAGTACTTC
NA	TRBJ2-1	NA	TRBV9	CASSVVGGSYNEQFF	TGTGCCAGCAGCGTAGTAGGGGGCTCCTACAATGAGCAGTTCTTC
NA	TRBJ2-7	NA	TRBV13	CASSLASFPEQYF	TGTGCCAGCAGCTTGGCTAGCTTCCCCGAGCAGTACTTC
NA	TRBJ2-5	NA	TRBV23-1	CANKTLTVRADKETQYF	TGCGCCAACAAAACGTTGACAGTCAGGGCTGACAAGGAGACCCAGTACTTC
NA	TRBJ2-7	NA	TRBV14	CASSQAGADYEQYF	TGTGCCAGCAGCCAAGCGGGGGCGGACTACGAGCAGTACTTC
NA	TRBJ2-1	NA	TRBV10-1	CASSVGKYNEQFF	TGCGCCAGCAGTGTAGGGAAGTACAATGAGCAGTTCTTC
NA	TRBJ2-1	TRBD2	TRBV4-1	CASSQGTSGSYNEQFF	TGCGCCAGCAGCCAAGGTACTAGCGGGAGCTACAATGAGCAGTTCTTC
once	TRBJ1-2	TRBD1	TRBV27	CASRGDRVYGYTF	TGTGCCAGCAGGGGGGACAGGGTCTATGGCTACACCTTC
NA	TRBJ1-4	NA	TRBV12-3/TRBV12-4	CASSIQADEKLFF	TGTGCCAGCAGTATACAGGCGGATGAAAAACTGTTTTTT